Listed here is a single T cell receptor (beta chain). Its matching antigen is unknown. This specimen belongs to a study of T cell responses to AZD1222 COVID-19 vaccine. Measured with immunoSEQ multiplex PCR; TCRdb has only the in-frame clones, and not every one. The sample contains 100,000 to 150,000 clones, more than 85% of which appear only once. Study-wide results and limits: Only a handful of individuals given AZD1222 were seropositive at baseline. Females outnumbered males among donors, who were mostly white British; clonal diversity was possibly underestimated. Spike-wide vaccine-associated CD4 TCRs dominated at 160-218 and 743-854.

Sample: peripheral blood, taken on day 0 of AZD1222 vaccination. The origin of this receptor is an adult in good health.

Here the CDR3 reads CASTTGLSNYEQYF. The CDR3 DNA sequence: TGCGCCAGCACGACGGGACTTTCTAACTACGAGCAGTACTTC. This rearrangement joins TRBV5-1 to TRBJ2-7; weak D call: TRBD2 (6 bases). CDR3 size: 14 residues. Germline CDR1 SGHRS, CDR2 YFSETQ. V shed 6 bases and J shed 3 bases, with 16 bases lying between them.